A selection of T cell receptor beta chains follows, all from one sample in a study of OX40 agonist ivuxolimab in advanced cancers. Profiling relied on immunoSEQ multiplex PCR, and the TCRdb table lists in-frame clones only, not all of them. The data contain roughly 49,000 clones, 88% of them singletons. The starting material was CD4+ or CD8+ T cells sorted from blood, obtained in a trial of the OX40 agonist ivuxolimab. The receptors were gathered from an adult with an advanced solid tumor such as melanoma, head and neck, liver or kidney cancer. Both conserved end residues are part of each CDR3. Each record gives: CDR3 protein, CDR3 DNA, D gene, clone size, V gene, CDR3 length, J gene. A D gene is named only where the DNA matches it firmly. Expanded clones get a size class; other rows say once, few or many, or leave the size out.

CDR3 protein: CASLRGRGTEAFF
CDR3 DNA: TGTGCCAGCCTTAGAGGGCGCGGCACTGAAGCTTTCTTT
D gene: -
clone size: -
V gene: TRBV6-5
CDR3 length: 13
J gene: TRBJ1-1

CDR3 protein: CASSFLGTEAFF
CDR3 DNA: TGTGCCAGCAGCTTCTTGGGAACTGAAGCTTTCTTT
D gene: -
clone size: -
V gene: TRBV7-3
CDR3 length: 12
J gene: TRBJ1-1

CDR3 protein: CATSRGGYAEAFF
CDR3 DNA: TGTGCCACCAGCAGAGGGGGGTACGCTGAAGCTTTCTTT
D gene: -
clone size: -
V gene: TRBV15
CDR3 length: 13
J gene: TRBJ1-1

CDR3 protein: CAWKRIGGRWVNTEAFF
CDR3 DNA: TGTGCCTGGAAGCGAATAGGAGGCAGGTGGGTGAACACTGAAGCTTTCTTT
D gene: -
clone size: -
V gene: TRBV30
CDR3 length: 17
J gene: TRBJ1-1

CDR3 protein: CASSLTGTYNSPLHF
CDR3 DNA: TGTGCCAGCAGTCTAACAGGGACCTATAATTCACCCCTCCACTTT
D gene: -
clone size: -
V gene: TRBV6-5
CDR3 length: 15
J gene: TRBJ1-6

CDR3 protein: CACGWDRTAKLFF
CDR3 DNA: TGTGCCTGCGGTTGGGACAGGACAGCAAAACTGTTTTTT
D gene: TRBD1
clone size: -
V gene: TRBV19
CDR3 length: 13
J gene: TRBJ1-4

CDR3 protein: CASSRGSTDTQYF
CDR3 DNA: TGCGCCAGCAGCCGGGGAAGCACAGATACGCAGTATTTT
D gene: -
clone size: -
V gene: TRBV5-1
CDR3 length: 13
J gene: TRBJ2-3

CDR3 protein: CASSRTGVDSPLHF
CDR3 DNA: TGTGCCAGCAGCAGAACAGGGGTTGATTCACCCCTCCACTTT
D gene: TRBD1
clone size: -
V gene: TRBV7-9
CDR3 length: 14
J gene: TRBJ1-6

CDR3 protein: CASINAGGSYEQYF
CDR3 DNA: TGTGCCAGCATTAACGCAGGGGGAAGCTACGAGCAGTACTTC
D gene: TRBD1
clone size: -
V gene: TRBV6-6
CDR3 length: 14
J gene: TRBJ2-7

CDR3 protein: CASSSRQGVTDTQYF
CDR3 DNA: TGTGCCAGCAGTTCGAGACAGGGAGTCACAGATACGCAGTATTTT
D gene: TRBD1
clone size: -
V gene: TRBV6-5
CDR3 length: 15
J gene: TRBJ2-3

CDR3 protein: CASRRASGYGYTF
CDR3 DNA: TGTGCCAGCAGGCGGGCCTCGGGCTATGGCTACACCTTC
D gene: -
clone size: few
V gene: TRBV28
CDR3 length: 13
J gene: TRBJ1-2

CDR3 protein: CASSLSEDIQYF
CDR3 DNA: TGTGCCAGCAGCTTAAGCGAGGACATTCAGTACTTC
D gene: -
clone size: -
V gene: TRBV7-9
CDR3 length: 12
J gene: TRBJ2-4

CDR3 protein: CASRGTGGEQFF
CDR3 DNA: TGTGCCAGCAGGGGGACAGGGGGTGAGCAGTTCTTC
D gene: TRBD1
clone size: -
V gene: TRBV27
CDR3 length: 12
J gene: TRBJ2-1

CDR3 protein: CASSLQQSDTQYF
CDR3 DNA: TGTGCCAGCAGCTTGCAGCAGAGCGATACGCAGTATTTT
D gene: -
clone size: -
V gene: TRBV5-8
CDR3 length: 13
J gene: TRBJ2-3

CDR3 protein: CASSPDGGGYGYTF
CDR3 DNA: TGTGCCAGCAGCCCGGACGGGGGGGGCTATGGCTACACCTTC
D gene: -
clone size: -
V gene: TRBV7-9
CDR3 length: 14
J gene: TRBJ1-2

CDR3 protein: CASSSIDRGGNTIYF
CDR3 DNA: TGTGCCAGCAGCTCAATAGACAGGGGTGGAAACACCATATATTTT
D gene: TRBD1
clone size: few
V gene: TRBV5-4
CDR3 length: 15
J gene: TRBJ1-3

CDR3 protein: CASSAGTSGGHRTQYF
CDR3 DNA: TGTGCCAGCAGTGCCGGGACTAGCGGGGGGCACCGGACGCAGTATTTT
D gene: TRBD2
clone size: -
V gene: TRBV6-1
CDR3 length: 16
J gene: TRBJ2-3

CDR3 protein: CASSARMAGANTGELFF
CDR3 DNA: TGTGCCAGCAGTGCCCGAATGGCGGGCGCGAACACCGGGGAGCTGTTTTTT
D gene: -
clone size: -
V gene: TRBV2
CDR3 length: 17
J gene: TRBJ2-2

CDR3 protein: CAWSSGANVLTF
CDR3 DNA: TGTGCCTGGAGTTCTGGGGCCAACGTCCTGACTTTC
D gene: -
clone size: -
V gene: TRBV30
CDR3 length: 12
J gene: TRBJ2-6

CDR3 protein: CASSLGPRVTQYF
CDR3 DNA: TGTGCCAGCAGTTTAGGCCCCCGAGTGACCCAGTACTTC
D gene: -
clone size: -
V gene: TRBV27
CDR3 length: 13
J gene: TRBJ2-5

CDR3 protein: CASSASDRGSEQFF
CDR3 DNA: TGTGCCAGCAGCGCCTCCGACAGGGGATCTGAGCAGTTCTTC
D gene: TRBD1
clone size: -
V gene: TRBV9
CDR3 length: 14
J gene: TRBJ2-1

CDR3 protein: CSVDQTNFFTDTQYF
CDR3 DNA: TGCAGCGTTGACCAGACAAATTTCTTCACAGATACGCAGTATTTT
D gene: -
clone size: -
V gene: TRBV29-1
CDR3 length: 15
J gene: TRBJ2-3

CDR3 protein: CASSIALSGHLFDEQFF
CDR3 DNA: TGTGCCAGTAGTATAGCCCTCTCGGGACACCTTTTCGATGAGCAGTTCTTC
D gene: -
clone size: -
V gene: TRBV19
CDR3 length: 17
J gene: TRBJ2-1

CDR3 protein: CASQVSSGSYEQYF
CDR3 DNA: TGTGCCAGCCAAGTCAGTAGCGGGAGCTACGAGCAGTACTTC
D gene: TRBD2
clone size: -
V gene: TRBV28
CDR3 length: 14
J gene: TRBJ2-7

CDR3 protein: CASKLGGRSNQPQHF
CDR3 DNA: TGTGCCAGCAAATTGGGCGGACGTAGCAATCAGCCCCAGCATTTT
D gene: -
clone size: -
V gene: TRBV27
CDR3 length: 15
J gene: TRBJ1-5

CDR3 protein: CASSEGGLVYTF
CDR3 DNA: TGTGCCAGCAGTGAGGGGGGGCTTGTCTACACCTTC
D gene: -
clone size: -
V gene: TRBV2
CDR3 length: 12
J gene: TRBJ1-2

CDR3 protein: CASSPRTGGSEAFF
CDR3 DNA: TGTGCCAGCAGCCCGCGGACAGGGGGCTCTGAAGCTTTCTTT
D gene: TRBD1
clone size: -
V gene: TRBV11-3
CDR3 length: 14
J gene: TRBJ1-1

CDR3 protein: CAWSLSLQAEAFF
CDR3 DNA: TGTGCCTGGAGTTTATCCCTTCAGGCTGAAGCTTTCTTT
D gene: -
clone size: -
V gene: TRBV30
CDR3 length: 13
J gene: TRBJ1-1

CDR3 protein: CASSFGLGGLLYLAKNIQYF
CDR3 DNA: TGTGCCAGCAGCTTCGGACTCGGGGGGCTCCTCTATTTAGCCAAAAACATTCAGTACTTC
D gene: -
clone size: -
V gene: TRBV12-1
CDR3 length: 20
J gene: TRBJ2-4

CDR3 protein: CASSVEGGPSHNEQFF
CDR3 DNA: TGTGCCAGCAGCGTAGAAGGGGGGCCTAGCCATAATGAGCAGTTCTTC
D gene: -
clone size: -
V gene: TRBV9
CDR3 length: 16
J gene: TRBJ2-1

CDR3 protein: CASSTDNYGYTF
CDR3 DNA: TGTGCCAGCAGCACCGACAACTATGGCTACACCTTC
D gene: -
clone size: once
V gene: TRBV5-4
CDR3 length: 12
J gene: TRBJ1-2

CDR3 protein: CATSGTGVSPLHF
CDR3 DNA: TGTGCCACCTCTGGGACAGGAGTTTCACCCCTCCACTTT
D gene: TRBD1
clone size: -
V gene: TRBV14
CDR3 length: 13
J gene: TRBJ1-6

CDR3 protein: CSSGGNEQFF
CDR3 DNA: TGCAGTTCGGGGGGGAATGAGCAGTTCTTC
D gene: TRBD2
clone size: -
V gene: TRBV29-1
CDR3 length: 10
J gene: TRBJ2-1

CDR3 protein: CASSTQREGHNEQFF
CDR3 DNA: TGTGCCAGTAGTACCCAGCGGGAGGGCCATAATGAGCAGTTCTTC
D gene: TRBD2
clone size: once
V gene: TRBV19
CDR3 length: 15
J gene: TRBJ2-1

CDR3 protein: CASSSMGQYGYTF
CDR3 DNA: TGTGCCAGCAGCTCGATGGGCCAATATGGCTACACCTTC
D gene: -
clone size: -
V gene: TRBV7-9
CDR3 length: 13
J gene: TRBJ1-2

CDR3 protein: CASSRDVGYTF
CDR3 DNA: TGCGCCAGCAGTCGCGACGTTGGCTACACCTTC
D gene: -
clone size: -
V gene: TRBV28
CDR3 length: 11
J gene: TRBJ1-2

CDR3 protein: CASSLYGGSGANVLTF
CDR3 DNA: TGTGCCAGCAGTTTATACGGGGGATCTGGGGCCAACGTCCTGACTTTC
D gene: -
clone size: -
V gene: TRBV28
CDR3 length: 16
J gene: TRBJ2-6

CDR3 protein: CASRIQGSGTEAFF
CDR3 DNA: TGTGCCAGCAGGATACAGGGGTCGGGCACTGAAGCTTTCTTT
D gene: TRBD1
clone size: -
V gene: TRBV7-2
CDR3 length: 14
J gene: TRBJ1-1

CDR3 protein: CASSIRKDNQPQHF
CDR3 DNA: TGTGCCAGTAGTATCAGGAAAGACAATCAGCCCCAGCATTTT
D gene: -
clone size: -
V gene: TRBV19
CDR3 length: 14
J gene: TRBJ1-5

CDR3 protein: CASSTQGGQETQYF
CDR3 DNA: TGTGCCAGCAGCACCCAGGGGGGGCAAGAGACCCAGTACTTC
D gene: -
clone size: -
V gene: TRBV5-8
CDR3 length: 14
J gene: TRBJ2-5

CDR3 protein: CASSGGAGSLGSTDTQYF
CDR3 DNA: TGTGCCAGCAGTGGGGGGGCTGGGTCGCTCGGTAGCACAGATACGCAGTATTTT
D gene: -
clone size: -
V gene: TRBV25-1
CDR3 length: 18
J gene: TRBJ2-3

CDR3 protein: CASSSMDSFKGEEQYF
CDR3 DNA: TGTGCCAGCAGCTCAATGGACAGTTTCAAAGGAGAAGAGCAGTACTTC
D gene: -
clone size: few
V gene: TRBV2
CDR3 length: 16
J gene: TRBJ2-7

CDR3 protein: CASSLDPGTGNSPLHF
CDR3 DNA: TGCGCCAGCAGCTTGGATCCCGGGACAGGGAATTCACCCCTCCACTTT
D gene: TRBD1
clone size: -
V gene: TRBV5-1
CDR3 length: 16
J gene: TRBJ1-6

CDR3 protein: CASTPEELAETQYF
CDR3 DNA: TGTGCCAGCACCCCCGAGGAATTAGCAGAGACCCAGTACTTC
D gene: -
clone size: -
V gene: TRBV7-6
CDR3 length: 14
J gene: TRBJ2-5

CDR3 protein: CASSLLPPPSTDTQYF
CDR3 DNA: TGTGCCAGCAGCTTATTGCCCCCCCCTAGCACAGATACGCAGTATTTT
D gene: -
clone size: once
V gene: TRBV7-6
CDR3 length: 16
J gene: TRBJ2-3

CDR3 protein: CATSRDPSYEQYF
CDR3 DNA: TGTGCCACCAGCAGAGATCCAAGCTACGAGCAGTACTTC
D gene: -
clone size: once
V gene: TRBV15
CDR3 length: 13
J gene: TRBJ2-7